This TCR beta chain is from a study of CD8 T cells in ankylosing spondylitis. General study findings and limits: Those disease-linked clones were CD8+; they were also relatively rare in peripheral blood. Reportedly, significant enrichment of disease-linked clones occurred in matched ankylosing spondylitis synovial fluid. A TCR beta motif of roughly 8 highly homologous variants appeared characteristic of ankylosing spondylitis blood.

This CDR3 contains 16 residues. Germline CDR1 reads MNHNS; CDR2 reads SASEGT. Trimming stripped 7 bases from V and 1 base from J, with 19 bases between. Researchers built TCR beta libraries using quantitative 5'-RACE with molecular barcodes. TCRdb used MiXCR to reprocess the 5' RACE reads, holding one entry per CDR3 protein. Counted here are some 200,000 distinct CDR3 sequences, around 7.9% occurring once; the ten biggest clones make up around 14%. This clonotype was seen ten or more times. Its target is unknown. This receptor was identified in a male donor with ankylosing spondylitis. Material: blood, either unsorted or a sorted T cell fraction (not recorded which). The chain carries TRBV6-1 and TRBJ2-5; tentatively, D is TRBD1 (6 bases). The CDR3 reads CASMGSADSPQETQYF. CDR3 in DNA: TGTGCCAGCATGGGTAGTGCGGACAGCCCCCAAGAGACCCAGTACTTC.